The 22 T cell receptor beta chains below all came from one sample that was sequenced in a study of T cells in Graves' hyperthyroidism and ophthalmopathy. Amplification of TCR beta CDR3 regions was performed using RNA transcripts as template. The HTBI set primed first-round TCR CDR3 RT-PCR. TCRdb reanalysed the multiplex PCR reads using MiXCR and keeps one entry per CDR3 protein. Of some 460,000 distinct CDR3 sequences in the sample, 15% to 18% were seen once. What was sequenced was blood. Every receptor here comes from a young woman with Graves' hyperthyroidism.

This clonotype was seen a handful of times. This rearrangement joins TRBV5-4 to TRBJ1-1; no definite D call. V lost 0 bases to trimming and J lost 1 base, with 10 bases between them. CDR3 length equals 15 residues. Germline V gene lookup returns CDR1 SGHNT and CDR2 YYREEE (reference sequence). CDR3 in amino acids: CASSLGGATNTEAFF. The CDR3 DNA is TGTGCCAGCAGCTTGGGGGGAGCGACGAACACTGAAGCTTTCTTT.

The V and J genes are TRBV5-1 and TRBJ2-3, with 11 bases aligning to TRBD2. Germline trimming cut 4 bases from V and 7 bases from J; bases unmatched to any gene: 8. The CDR3 is made up of 15 amino acids. Per germline, CDR1 SGHRS and CDR2 YFSETQ. The CDR3, as DNA: TGCGCCAGCAGCAGTAGCGGGGGGGCCCAATATACGCAGTATTTT. Protein: CASSSSGGAQYTQYF.

This sequence joins TRBV29-1 and TRBJ1-3, with D hard to call. The V end was cut by 3 bases, the J end by 0 bases, with 12 bases between. Germline CDR1 reads SQVTM; CDR2 reads ANQGSEA. There are 15 residues in the CDR3. The CDR3 nucleotides are TGCAGCGTTGATCGGAGAGGTAACTCTGGAAACACCATATATTTT. Translated, it gives CSVDRRGNSGNTIYF.

This clonotype has just a few counts. The CDR3 sequence: CASSTPSAGAGMNTEAFF. The CDR3 nucleotides read TGTGCCAGTAGTACCCCCTCTGCTGGGGCCGGGATGAACACTGAAGCTTTCTTT. The rearrangement links TRBV19 to TRBJ1-1; perhaps TRBD1 as D (5 bases). CDR1 and CDR2 (germline): LNHDA, SQIVND (reference sequence). The ends were cut back, 4 bases at V and 0 bases at J, with 21 bases in the middle. There are 18 residues in the CDR3.

This clonotype was observed many times. The chain couples TRBV6-1 to TRBJ1-1, with 10 nucleotides matching TRBD1. J was trimmed by 4 bases and V by 7 bases; bases with no gene match: 9. CDR3 length: 15 amino acids. Germline CDR1 reads MNHNS; CDR2 reads SASEGT. The chain's CDR3 is CASKRQGALSTEAFF. The CDR3 region has the DNA TGTGCCAGCAAAAGACAGGGGGCCCTGAGCACTGAAGCTTTCTTT.

This clonotype was observed many times. CDR3 sequence (DNA): TGTGCCAGCAGCCCTGGACTAGCGGGAGGTAGAGAGACCCAGTACTTC. Residues: CASSPGLAGGRETQYF. The chain carries TRBV3-1 and TRBJ2-5; 14 bases align to TRBD2. Germline lookup yields CDR1 LGHDT and CDR2 YNNKEL (reference sequence). The CDR3 spans 16 residues. Trimming took 4 bases from V and 4 from J; bases not matched to a gene: 5.

There are many counts of this clonotype. V gene TRBV2 combines with J gene TRBJ2-3, with D possibly matching TRBD1 (6 bases). The CDR3 extends over 13 amino acids. CDR1 and CDR2 from the germline V gene are SNHLY and FYNNEI. The germline V and J ends were trimmed by 6 bases and 4 bases, with 11 bases remaining between them. The CDR3 region has the DNA TGTGCCAGCAGAAACAGGGTAGCAGATACGCAGTATTTT. It codes for CASRNRVADTQYF.

This clonotype has ten or more counts. The chain combines TRBV18 with TRBJ1-5; no clear D. Between the trimmed V and J ends, which lost 2 bases and 0 bases, there was a span of 8 bases. In germline, CDR1 is KGHSH, CDR2 LQKENI. CDR3 length equals 15 residues. CDR3 DNA: TGTGCCAGCTCACCAAGGGAGTCTAGCAATCAGCCCCAGCATTTT. This sequence encodes CASSPRESSNQPQHF.

The chain is built from TRBV4-1 and TRBJ2-3, with TRBD2 matching 12 bases. This CDR3 is 17 amino acids long. V lost 0 bases to trimming and J lost 3 bases; unmatched junction nucleotides: 4. The germline V gene has CDR1 MGHRA and CDR2 YSYEKL. CDR3 nucleotide sequence: TGCGCCAGCAGCCAAGAGACTAGCGGGAGTTGGACAGATACGCAGTATTTT. Its translation: CASSQETSGSWTDTQYF.

The chain is built from TRBV5-5 and TRBJ2-7; 10 bases are shared with TRBD1. Losses at the gene ends were 0 bases for V and 2 bases for J; bases not matched to a gene: 5. This CDR3 has 16 residues. Germline-derived CDR1 and CDR2 are SGHKS and YYEKEE (reference sequence). The CDR3 region is CASSLVQGTGAYEQYF. CDR3 coding DNA: TGTGCCAGCAGCTTGGTACAGGGGACAGGGGCCTACGAGCAGTACTTC.

In its sample, this clonotype was seen many times. The chain employs TRBV28 and TRBJ1-5; D is uncertain. There are 15 residues in the CDR3. Germline V gene lookup returns CDR1 MDHEN and CDR2 SYDVKM. V was clipped by 6 bases and J by 3 bases, with 15 bases between them. The DNA for the CDR3 is TGTGCCAGCAGGGAGGGATTGGCCCCCAATCAGCCCCAGCATTTT. Translated, it gives CASREGLAPNQPQHF.

This clonotype was found many times. CDR3: CASHLGDEQYF. In DNA form, the CDR3 reads TGTGCCTCCCATCTGGGGGACGAGCAGTACTTC. The rearrangement uses TRBV6-1 and TRBJ2-7, with D perhaps TRBD1 or TRBD2 (5 bases each). V lost 11 bases, J lost 5 bases, and 13 bases lay in between. Germline CDR1 and CDR2: MNHNS and SASEGT. The CDR3 spans 11 residues.

This clonotype was counted many times. This rearrangement joins TRBV20-1 to TRBJ2-3, with 8 bases fitting TRBD2. Germline assignment: CDR1 DFQATT and CDR2 SNEGSKA (reference sequence). The CDR3 extends over 15 amino acids. The ends lost 6 bases at V and 0 bases at J; junction bases unmatched: 8. CDR3 DNA sequence: TGCAGTGCCATACGGGGGGGCTCGAGCACAGATACGCAGTATTTT. As protein: CSAIRGGSSTDTQYF.

The sample holds a few counts of this clonotype. One junction end does not reproduce the germline sequence, and a read error may be involved. V is TRBV4-2 and J is TRBJ1-1, with 12 positions matching TRBD1. Germline assignment: CDR1 LGHNA and CDR2 YNFKEQ. The CDR3 runs 20 residues. DNA of the CDR3: TGTGCCAGCAGACAAGATAAGAAGACGGGACAGGGGGCGCCGAACACTGAAGCTTTCTTT. The encoded protein is CASRQDKKTGQGAPNTEAFF.

This clonotype was seen repeatedly, ten times or more. The CDR3 DNA follows: TGTGCCAGCAGCTTCAGGGTTGGCACTGAAGCTTTCTTT. Amino acid sequence: CASSFRVGTEAFF. The chain carries TRBV7-3 and TRBJ1-1; weak D call: TRBD1 (5 bases). This CDR3 has 13 residues. The V end lost 3 bases, the J end lost 4 bases, and 9 bases lay between the germline ends. CDR1 is SGHTA, CDR2 FQGTGA, per germline. Filled out from reference TRBV7-3 and TRBJ1-1, the complete variable domain reads GAGVSQTPSNKVTEKGKYVELRCDPISGHTALYWYRQSLGQGPEFLIYFQGTGAADDSGLPNDRFFAVRPEGSVSTLKIQRTERGDSAVYLCASSFRVGTEAFFGQGTRLTVV.

This clonotype was seen many times. The V call is TRBV2, the J call TRBJ2-5; possible D gene TRBD1, 6 bases. The CDR3 is 15 amino acids. V was clipped by 6 bases and J by 4 bases, with 18 bases between them. Germline assignment: CDR1 SNHLY and CDR2 FYNNEI. The CDR3 loop is CASRSRDIKGETQYF. CDR3 DNA: TGTGCCAGCAGAAGCCGGGACATAAAGGGAGAGACCCAGTACTTC.

There are a few counts of this clonotype. CDR3: CSVSDVRNEKLFF. The CDR3 bases are TGCAGTGTTTCGGACGTCCGTAATGAAAAACTGTTTTTT. The chain recombines TRBV20-1 with TRBJ1-4, with D uncertain. There are 13 residues in the CDR3. Germline CDR1 DFQATT, CDR2 SNEGSKA (reference sequence). Trimming shortened V by 7 bases and J by 4 bases, and 13 bases separated the two germline ends.

The gene calls are TRBV7-9 and TRBJ1-2; no definite D call. This CDR3 contains 14 residues. CDR1 and CDR2 (germline): SEHNR, FQNEAQ (reference sequence). V lost 2 bases and J lost 6, with 13 bases in between. The CDR3 nucleotides read TGTGCCAGCAGCTTAAGGAACAAGGACCATGGCTACACCTTC. It is translated as CASSLRNKDHGYTF.

This clonotype has ten or more counts. V and J are TRBV20-1 and TRBJ1-1; D ambiguous. From germline, CDR1 is DFQATT and CDR2 SNEGSKA (reference sequence). Trimming took 1 base from V and 4 from J, leaving 16 bases between them. There are 15 residues in the CDR3. CDR3: CSARVRFRAGTEAFF. For the CDR3, the DNA is TGCAGTGCTAGAGTTCGGTTTCGGGCCGGCACTGAAGCTTTCTTT.

V is TRBV19 and J is TRBJ1-6, with unresolved D. CDR3 length: 13 residues. Germline CDR1 LNHDA, CDR2 SQIVND (reference sequence). V lost 10 bases and J 8 bases, leaving 15 bases between the germline ends. The CDR3 nucleotides read TGTGCCACTTCTCGACCGCCGGATTCACCCCTCCACTTT. This codes for CATSRPPDSPLHF.

This sequence joins TRBV3-1 and TRBJ2-5; maybe TRBD2 (6 bases). The CDR3 length is 14 residues. The germline V gene encodes CDR1 LGHDT and CDR2 YNNKEL (reference sequence). V gave up 4 bases and J gave up 5 bases, with 14 bases separating them. The CDR3 DNA reads as TGTGCCAGCAGCCGCGGGACGGGATCGGAGACCCAGTACTTC. Protein: CASSRGTGSETQYF.

In this sample, this clonotype turned up many times. The V and J genes are TRBV28 and TRBJ1-1; 7 nucleotides agree with TRBD1. Germline loops: CDR1 MDHEN, CDR2 SYDVKM. The ends lost 2 bases at V and 4 bases at J; junction bases unmatched: 10. The CDR3 extends over 16 amino acids. This CDR3 is CASSLRPGGQGTEAFF. The CDR3 coding sequence is TGTGCCAGCAGTTTACGGCCAGGGGGTCAAGGCACTGAAGCTTTCTTT.